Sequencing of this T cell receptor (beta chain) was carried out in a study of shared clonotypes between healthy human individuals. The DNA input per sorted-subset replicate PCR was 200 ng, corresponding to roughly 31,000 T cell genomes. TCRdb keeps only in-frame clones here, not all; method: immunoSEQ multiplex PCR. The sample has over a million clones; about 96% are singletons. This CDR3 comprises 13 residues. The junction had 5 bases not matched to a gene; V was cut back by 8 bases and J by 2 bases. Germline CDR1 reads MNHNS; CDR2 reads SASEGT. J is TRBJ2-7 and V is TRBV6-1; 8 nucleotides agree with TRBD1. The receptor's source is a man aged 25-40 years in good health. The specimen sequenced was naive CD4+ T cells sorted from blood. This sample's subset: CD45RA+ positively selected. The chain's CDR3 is CASRQGRPYEQYF. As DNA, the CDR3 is TGTGCCAGCCGACAGGGGAGGCCCTACGAGCAGTACTTC.